The 28 T cell receptor beta chains listed next were all sequenced from one sample in a study of T cells in Graves' hyperthyroidism and ophthalmopathy (dated by TCRdb to about 2019). The library relied on multiplex PCR. The sequencing machine was an Illumina HiSeq 2000. The TCR beta CDR3 regions were amplified from RNA transcripts. The first round of RT-PCR for the TCR CDR3 was performed with the HTBI primer set and the Qiagen OneStep RT-PCR kit. The public sequencing data were trimmed at Q25 with fastp and processed into clonotypes with MiXCR by TCRdb, which kept only in-frame beta chains. Each CDR3 protein gets just one entry, which takes the most common genes and DNA from the rows behind it. This sample gives some 460,000 distinct CDR3 sequences in total; approximately 14% of them show up just once. The ten top clones hold approximately 7.5% of the sample. Input material: blood. The receptors were gathered from a woman under 30 with Graves' hyperthyroidism.

The chain combines TRBV5-1 with TRBJ1-4; a weak D match, TRBD1 (6 bases). Trimming shortened V by 3 bases and J by 3 bases, and 15 bases separated the two germline ends. From germline, CDR1 is SGHRS and CDR2 YFSETQ. The CDR3 sequence is 16 residues long. The DNA of the CDR3 is TGCGCCAGCAGCTACGGGACAACGACTGCTAATGAAAAACTGTTTTTT. This encodes CASSYGTTTANEKLFF.

This clonotype was detected a few times. The chain couples TRBV6-2 or TRBV6-3 to TRBJ2-5, with TRBD2 identical over 9 bases. The V gene end was trimmed by 3 bases and the J gene end by 2 bases; junction bases not matched to a gene: 4. The length of the CDR3 is 15 residues. Per germline, CDR1 MNHEY and CDR2 SVGEGT. In nucleotides, the CDR3 is TGTGCCAGCAGTTATTCGGGACTAGCACAAGAGACCCAGTACTTC. Amino acid sequence: CASSYSGLAQETQYF.

This clonotype was recorded at least ten times. This chain joins TRBV20-1 and TRBJ2-7; 11 nucleotides line up with TRBD2. Germline V gene data show CDR1 as DFQATT and CDR2 as SNEGSKA (reference sequence). J was trimmed by 0 bases and V by 0 bases; bases with no gene match: 7. The length of the CDR3 is 17 residues. CDR3 bases: TGCAGTGCTAGAGATCAGTCGCTAGCGGGAGGCTCCTACGAGCAGTACTTC. Protein: CSARDQSLAGGSYEQYF.

This clonotype was counted ten times or more. The chain recombines TRBV4-1 with TRBJ2-7, with TRBD2 matching 9 bases. CDR3 length: 16 amino acids. Per the germline V gene, CDR1 is MGHRA and CDR2 is YSYEKL. V trimming: 1 base; J trimming: 3 bases; junction bases outside the gene matches: 7. As DNA, the CDR3 is TGCGCCAGCAGCCAAGCACCGGGACTAGCCCACTACGAGCAGTACTTC. Translated, it gives CASSQAPGLAHYEQYF.

DNA for the CDR3: TGTGCCAGCAGTACCCCCTCCCTTAATGGCTACACCTTC. Amino acids: CASSTPSLNGYTF. This chain uses TRBV28 with TRBJ1-2; D uncertain. The germline V gene has CDR1 MDHEN and CDR2 SYDVKM. V was cut by 5 bases and J by 6 bases, with 13 bases left in between. There are 13 residues in the CDR3.

This clonotype has only a few counts. The chain recombines TRBV3-1 with TRBJ1-6, with D perhaps TRBD1 (6 bases). Germline V gene sequence: CDR1 LGHDT, CDR2 YNNKEL (reference sequence). V was shortened by 1 base and J by 6 bases, with 10 bases between the two germline ends. This CDR3 has 15 residues. The CDR3 region has the DNA TGTGCCAGCAGCCAAGCCCCAGGGGTTAATTCACCCCTCCACTTT. It translates to CASSQAPGVNSPLHF.

This clonotype came up many times. The chain employs TRBV2 and TRBJ2-5, with 7 bases aligning to TRBD1. The CDR3 contains 13 residues. Germline loops: CDR1 SNHLY, CDR2 FYNNEI. V gave up 6 bases and J gave up 1 base; unmatched junction bases: 2. The chain's CDR3 is CASRGTVQETQYF. In DNA form, the CDR3 reads TGTGCCAGCAGGGGGACAGTCCAAGAGACCCAGTACTTC.

Ten or more counts support this clonotype. The chain employs TRBV5-1 and TRBJ2-7; 14 bases map to TRBD2. After removal of 5 bases from V and 2 bases from J, the junction contained 9 bases not matched to a gene. From germline, CDR1 is SGHRS and CDR2 YFSETQ. CDR3 length: 17 residues. CDR3 in DNA: TGCGCCAGCAGGGCTGGGACTAGCGGGGGCTCAACCTACGAGCAGTACTTC. Its translation: CASRAGTSGGSTYEQYF.

This clonotype was recorded a few times. V is TRBV20-1 and J is TRBJ1-2; tentative D call: TRBD1 (6 bases). The CDR3 is 12 amino acids. The V gene lost 6 bases and the J gene lost 4 bases, with 12 bases spanning the gap. Looked up from germline, CDR1 is DFQATT and CDR2 is SNEGSKA (reference sequence). CDR3 in amino acids: CSAPDRPYGYTF. The DNA for the CDR3 is TGCAGTGCGCCGGACAGACCCTATGGCTACACCTTC.

This clonotype showed up many times. V gene TRBV7-8 combines with J gene TRBJ1-2; D is perhaps TRBD1 (5 bases). Trimming took 1 base from V and 4 from J, leaving 10 bases between them. The CDR3 covers 14 residues. CDR1 and CDR2 from the germline V gene are SGHVS and FQNEAQ. Here the CDR3 reads CASSLDPGTYGYTF. The DNA of the CDR3 is TGTGCCAGCAGCTTAGACCCGGGGACCTATGGCTACACCTTC.

J is TRBJ2-1 and V is TRBV5-5, with TRBD2 identical over 15 bases. CDR1 SGHKS and CDR2 YYEKEE come from the germline V gene (reference sequence). V was clipped by 4 bases and J by 7 bases; unmatched bases: 3. The CDR3 sequence is 15 residues long. This CDR3 is CASSVGTSGGNEQFF. The DNA of the CDR3 is TGTGCCAGCAGCGTCGGGACTAGCGGGGGGAATGAGCAGTTCTTC.

This clonotype occurred many times. The V gene is TRBV20-1, the J gene TRBJ1-4; D is perhaps TRBD1 (6 bases). V lost 6 bases, J lost 0 bases, and 17 bases lay in between. There are 16 residues in the CDR3. Germline CDR1 and CDR2: DFQATT and SNEGSKA (reference sequence). CDR3 region: CSAGSGQLSTNEKLFF. The CDR3 bases are TGCAGTGCGGGTAGTGGACAGCTCTCAACTAATGAAAAACTGTTTTTT.

This clonotype was counted at least ten times. The rearrangement uses TRBV5-6 and TRBJ2-7, with 9 bases aligning to TRBD1. The J segment lost 7 bases and the V segment lost 4 bases, leaving 12 bases of the junction unmatched. The CDR3 covers 15 residues. From germline, CDR1 is SGHDT and CDR2 YYEEEE. CDR3: CASSVRTGAAGEQYF. The CDR3 DNA reads TGTGCCAGCAGCGTTCGGACAGGGGCCGCAGGGGAGCAGTACTTC.

The V gene is TRBV6-1, the J gene TRBJ2-5; the match to TRBD2 covers 12 bases. V was clipped by 7 bases and J by 4 bases; unmatched bases: 10. Germline CDR1 MNHNS, CDR2 SASEGT. This CDR3 spans 16 amino acids. This CDR3 reads CASNPSSGGAAETQYF. CDR3 DNA sequence: TGTGCCAGCAACCCTTCTAGCGGGGGGGCCGCAGAGACCCAGTACTTC.

This clonotype was counted at least ten times. The chain links TRBV12-3 or TRBV12-4 to TRBJ2-7, with 12 bases fitting TRBD2. The J segment lost 8 bases and the V segment lost 6 bases, leaving 11 bases of the junction unmatched. The CDR3 extends over 15 amino acids. Here the CDR3 DNA reads TGTGCCAGCAGCCTCCCGACTAGCGGGAGTTTCAAGCAGTACTTC. Translated: CASSLPTSGSFKQYF.

This clonotype was counted at least ten times. V usage is TRBV10-2 and J usage is TRBJ2-3; D perhaps matches TRBD2 (6 bases). Trimming left V 6 bases short and J 2 bases short, with 21 bases between. This CDR3 is built from 17 residues. The germline gives CDR1 WSHSY, CDR2 SAAADI. CDR3 DNA sequence: TGCGCCAGCAGGTACGACTTGGGACTCCGCCTCACAGATACGCAGTATTTT. Encoded protein: CASRYDLGLRLTDTQYF.

The chain combines TRBV28 with TRBJ2-7, with D perhaps TRBD2 (5 bases). V lost 7 bases and J lost 6, with 13 bases in between. The CDR3 loop spans 12 amino acids. Germline V gives CDR1 MDHEN, CDR2 SYDVKM. The CDR3 bases are TGTGCCAGCACTCTGAGGGCCAGCGAGCAGTACTTC. Translating it yields CASTLRASEQYF.

This clonotype was counted many times. V and J are TRBV28 and TRBJ2-3; D not certain. The CDR3 has 12 amino acids. V was cut by 5 bases and J by 11 bases, with 14 bases left in between. CDR1 and CDR2 from the germline V gene are MDHEN and SYDVKM. Here the CDR3 reads CASSRPGDQQYF. The CDR3 DNA is TGTGCCAGCAGTAGACCCGGAGACCAGCAGTATTTT.

This clonotype was counted between two and nine times. The rearrangement uses TRBV20-1 and TRBJ2-3, with 7 bases lining up with TRBD2. V shed 3 bases and J 1 base; nucleotides not matched to a gene: 4. The germline V gene has CDR1 DFQATT and CDR2 SNEGSKA (reference sequence). The CDR3 covers 14 residues. The CDR3 DNA reads as TGCAGTGCTAGTAGGCGGGAGCGCACAGATACGCAGTATTTT. This translates into CSASRRERTDTQYF.

In the case of this clonotype: A much larger clone sits a single nucleotide away, making a read error possible. This chain connects TRBV28 to TRBJ1-5; 8 bases match TRBD1. The CDR3 totals 15 residues. J was trimmed by 2 bases and V by 7 bases; bases with no gene match: 7. Germline CDR1 and CDR2: MDHEN and SYDVKM. The CDR3 DNA is TGTGCCAGCAAGTTCGCGGGACAGGGCAATCAGCCCCAGCATTTT. Its protein product is CASKFAGQGNQPQHF.

This clonotype was seen at least ten times. The V call is TRBV6-6, the J call TRBJ2-1, with 9 bases lining up with TRBD2. Looked up from germline, CDR1 is MNHNY and CDR2 is SVGAGI (reference sequence). This CDR3 spans 15 amino acids. J lost 5 bases, V lost 1 base, and 3 bases had no gene match. CDR3 sequence: CASSYLRLADNEQFF. The CDR3 region has the DNA TGTGCCAGCAGTTACTTAAGACTAGCGGACAATGAGCAGTTCTTC.

This clonotype was detected a few times. V gene TRBV10-3 combines with J gene TRBJ2-1; 7 bases line up with TRBD1. Unmatched junction bases numbered 11, after V lost 10 bases and J lost 5 bases. This CDR3 has 14 residues. CDR1 ENHRY and CDR2 SYGVKD come from the germline V gene. CDR3 coding DNA: TGTGCCACCCGACACAGGGGCCAAGACAATGAGCAGTTCTTC. Translating gives CATRHRGQDNEQFF.

On this clonotype itself: It may be a read error: a sequence one base away is much more abundant. The conserved final phenylalanine or tryptophan is absent from the CDR3, which likely points to a read error. This chain uses TRBV20-1 with TRBJ2-3; maybe TRBD2 (6 bases). Trimming took off 5 bases at V and 1 base at J, with 16 bases between the two ends. The CDR3 spans 15 residues. Germline V gene sequence: CDR1 DFQATT, CDR2 SNEGSKA (reference sequence). CDR3 in DNA: TGCAGTGCTCTCGGGGCTAGCGTGGGCACAGATACGCAGTATTCT. Its protein product is CSALGASVGTDTQYS.

In this sample, this clonotype turned up many times. The genes are TRBV15 and TRBJ1-2; TRBD1 is a possible D gene (5 bases). This CDR3 spans 15 amino acids. Germline CDR1 reads LNHNV; CDR2 reads YYDKDF (reference sequence). V was cut by 1 base and J by 4 bases, with 13 bases left in between. CDR3 region: CATSRGGGEGYGYTF. For the CDR3, the DNA is TGTGCCACCAGCAGAGGGGGCGGGGAAGGCTATGGCTACACCTTC.

The chain carries TRBV19 and TRBJ1-5; possible D gene TRBD1, 5 bases. Per germline, CDR1 LNHDA and CDR2 SQIVND (reference sequence). This CDR3 is 16 amino acids long. Trimming took 7 bases from V and 0 from J, leaving 16 bases between them. For the CDR3, the DNA is TGTGCCAGTATCGACGCGGGGCCCCGTAGCAATCAGCCCCAGCATTTT. Amino acid sequence: CASIDAGPRSNQPQHF.

This clonotype was seen at least ten times. The gene calls are TRBV6-1 and TRBJ1-5, with D maybe TRBD1 (6 bases). This CDR3 region has 15 residues. CDR1 and CDR2 from the germline V gene are MNHNS and SASEGT. Trimming cost V 2 bases and J 6 bases, with 14 bases left between them. The DNA of the CDR3 is TGTGCCAGCAGTGAATTTGGGGGCGGCGGTCAGCCCCAGCATTTT. It yields the protein CASSEFGGGGQPQHF.

This clonotype occurred many times. V and J are TRBV11-2 and TRBJ1-2, with TRBD1 matching over 7 bases. The germline gives CDR1 SGHAT, CDR2 FQNNGV. Losses at the gene ends were 4 bases for V and 8 bases for J; bases not matched to a gene: 16. CDR3 length: 16 amino acids. The CDR3 DNA follows: TGTGCCAGCAGCTCTAACAGGGGTCGCGCCCTCGGGGGCTACACCTTC. This gives the protein CASSSNRGRALGGYTF.

This clonotype was found a few times. The gene calls are TRBV10-2 and TRBJ2-4, with no clear D. This CDR3 is 13 amino acids long. The germline V gene has CDR1 WSHSY and CDR2 SAAADI. Trimming shortened V by 2 bases and J by 4 bases, and 6 bases separated the two germline ends. DNA of the CDR3: TGCGCCAGCAGTGAGGTCGGGAAAAACATTCAGTACTTC. It specifies CASSEVGKNIQYF.